This TCR beta chain was retrieved from a study of blood T cell repertoires in COVID-19. Overall study context: Specimens from acute and convalescent COVID-19 originated in the United States, Italy and Spain.

Original processing notes: Counts of nucleated cells, estimated from reference gene primer amplification, were obtained. Profiling relied on immunoSEQ multiplex PCR, and the TCRdb table lists in-frame clones only, not all of them. The V and J calls and clone size come from that table; D and trimming were worked out from the DNA. The sample includes tens of thousands of clones, roughly nine tenths of them seen just once. Germline V gene lookup returns CDR1 SGHVS and CDR2 FQNEAQ. The length of the CDR3 is 14 residues. The ends were cut back, 0 bases at V and 12 bases at J, with 14 bases in the middle. This clonotype originated in a man in his fifties with acute or convalescent COVID-19. The chain uses TRBV7-8 and TRBJ1-4, with D maybe TRBD1 (6 bases). Sequenced material: peripheral blood. The DNA of the CDR3 is TGTGCCAGCAGCTTAGCAGGGGGAGGGATAGAACTGTTTTTT. Protein sequence: CASSLAGGGIELFF. Looking up the rest from reference TRBV7-8 and TRBJ1-4 gives the full variable domain: GAGVSQSPRYKVAKRGQDVALRCDPISGHVSLFWYQQALGQGPEFLTYFQNEAQLDKSGLPSDRFFAERPEGSVSTLKIQRTQQEDSAVYLCASSLAGGGIELFFGSGTQLSVL.